Sequencing of this T cell receptor (beta chain) was carried out in a study of blood T cell repertoires in COVID-19 (dated by TCRdb to the early 2020s). About the investigation overall: Samples covering the acute and convalescent phases of COVID-19 were provided by collaborators in the United States, Italy and Spain. The prospective study material was composed of cDNA or gDNA derived from T cells, B-cell-depleted T cells, or PBMCs. Deeply sampled blood TCRbeta repertoires from subjects exposed to, actively infected with, or recovered from COVID-19 were included in the dataset. The repertoires were released in a freely available public database meant as a resource for research on the immune response to SARS-CoV-2. Samples were obtained from the ongoing ImmuneRACE study (first 160 participants) and from over 1,000 subjects provided by 6 global collaborators. Nearly every sample came with metadata listing a de-identified subject ID, COVID-19 status, age in years and sex. Where available, HLA class I and class II types were taken from metadata supplied by the sample provider and were not determined by assay-based typing. What the research found in general, with its limitations: How much clinical and demographic metadata was included differed by source and by participant, and the metadata was provided uncurated.

As regards this clone: The clone's antigen remains unknown. Base qualities are missing; no much larger clone stands one base away.

Whole blood was collected in K2EDTA tubes by collaborating institutions according to the institutions' own protocols. For TCRbeta analysis, collaborator samples were shipped as frozen whole blood, as isolated PBMCs, or as DNA extracted from either sample type. The immunoSEQ Assay, a bias-controlled multiplex PCR, was used to amplify TCRbeta CDR3 regions from genomic DNA. The authors' pipeline ran thus. The number of nucleated cells in each sample was estimated from the amplification of reference gene primers within the assay. To quantify the absolute abundance of each unique TCRbeta CDR3 rearrangement, sequence reads were collapsed and filtered. Productive Simpson clonality was computed per sample as the square root of Simpson's diversity index over productive rearrangements. As stored in TCRdb, this immuneACCESS dataset retains in-frame rearrangements with V and J assigned. A fraction of the clones does not appear; measured against another copy, unresolved V genes explain less than half of the discrepancy, and the remainder lacks a known reason. V and J calls and clone size are given by that table; D and trimming were obtained from the DNA. Here the sample has approximately 74,000 clones; approximately 84% occur a single time. Less than 45% of the sample goes to the ten largest clones.

The CDR1 and CDR2 encoded by the germline V gene are LGHNA and YNFKEQ. The CDR3 spans 15 residues, from the cysteine through the phenylalanine. The retained sequence is limited to the CDR3, 45 bases, with the frame set at the first base. At the junction V is shortened by 3 bases and J by 2 bases; bases outside the gene matches: 2. This sequence was found in a man aged 65 to 85 with acute or convalescent COVID-19. The material sequenced was peripheral blood. The sequence links TRBV4-2 to TRBJ1-1; TRBD1 fits 11 bases in the junction. The DNA is TGTGCCAGCAGCCACCGGACAGGGGGCAACACTGAAGCTTTCTTT. This codes for CASSHRTGGNTEAFF.